The T cell receptor (beta chain) described here comes from a study of molecular identifiers for immune sequencing clone quantification. With V trimmed by 0 bases and J by 2 bases, 7 bases remained unmatched. CDR1 is DFQATT, CDR2 SNEGSKA, per germline (reference sequence). The CDR3 loop spans 15 amino acids. TCRdb re-called the PCR reads with MiXCR, one entry per CDR3 protein. The repertoire includes 400,000 to 600,000 distinct CDR3 sequences, around 23% of them detected once, and just over 0.75% sits in the top ten. The table lists this clonotype with a few counts. The chain uses TRBV20-1 and TRBJ2-7, with 7 bases that match TRBD1. Sample: naive CD8+ T cells from blood, with Jurkat cell RNA spiked in. Specified subset: FACS-sorted CD8+CD4-CCR7+CD45RA+ naive T cells. This clonotype was obtained from a human donor in good health. Some libraries in this study had Jurkat cell RNA spiked in. The CDR3 reads CSARDPRDSPYEQYF. The DNA for the CDR3 is TGCAGTGCTAGAGATCCCCGGGACAGCCCCTACGAGCAGTACTTC.